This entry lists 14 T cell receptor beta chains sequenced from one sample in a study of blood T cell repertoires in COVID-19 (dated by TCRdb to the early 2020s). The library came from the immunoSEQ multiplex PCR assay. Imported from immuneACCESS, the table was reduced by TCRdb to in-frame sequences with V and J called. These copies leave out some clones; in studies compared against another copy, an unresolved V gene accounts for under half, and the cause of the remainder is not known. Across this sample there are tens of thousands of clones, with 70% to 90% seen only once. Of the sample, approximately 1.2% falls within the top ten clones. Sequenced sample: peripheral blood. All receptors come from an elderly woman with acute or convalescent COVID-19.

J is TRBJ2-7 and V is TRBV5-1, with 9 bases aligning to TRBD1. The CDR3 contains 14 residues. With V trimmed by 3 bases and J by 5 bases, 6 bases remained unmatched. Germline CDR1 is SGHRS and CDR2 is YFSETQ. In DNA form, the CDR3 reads TGCGCCAGCAGCTGGACCGGGACAGGGAACGAGCAGTACTTC. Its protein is CASSWTGTGNEQYF. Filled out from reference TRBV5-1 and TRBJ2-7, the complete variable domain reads KAGVTQTPRYLIKTRGQQVTLSCSPISGHRSVSWYQQTPGQGLQFLFEYFSETQRNKGNFPGRFSGRQFSNSRSEMNVSTLELGDSALYLCASSWTGTGNEQYFGPGTRLTVT.

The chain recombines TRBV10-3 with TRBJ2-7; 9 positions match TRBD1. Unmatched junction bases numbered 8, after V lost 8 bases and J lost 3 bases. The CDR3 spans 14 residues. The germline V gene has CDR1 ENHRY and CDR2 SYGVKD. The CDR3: CAIGGTGIGYEQYF. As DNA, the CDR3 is TGTGCCATCGGAGGGACAGGGATTGGCTACGAGCAGTACTTC.

The CDR3 sequence is CASQPGGYNEQFF. DNA for the CDR3: TGTGCCAGCCAGCCCGGGGGTTACAATGAGCAGTTCTTC. The V and J genes are TRBV19 and TRBJ2-1; possibly TRBD2 for D (6 bases). The CDR3 extends over 13 amino acids. Trimming took off 9 bases at V and 4 bases at J, with 13 bases between the two ends. Germline CDR1 and CDR2: LNHDA and SQIVND (reference sequence).

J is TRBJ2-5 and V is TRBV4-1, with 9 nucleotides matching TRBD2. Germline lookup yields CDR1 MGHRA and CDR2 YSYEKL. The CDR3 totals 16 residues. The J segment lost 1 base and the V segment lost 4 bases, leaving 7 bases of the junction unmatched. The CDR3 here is CASSLGASGVQETQYF. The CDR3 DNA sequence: TGCGCCAGCAGCCTGGGTGCTAGCGGGGTCCAAGAGACCCAGTACTTC.

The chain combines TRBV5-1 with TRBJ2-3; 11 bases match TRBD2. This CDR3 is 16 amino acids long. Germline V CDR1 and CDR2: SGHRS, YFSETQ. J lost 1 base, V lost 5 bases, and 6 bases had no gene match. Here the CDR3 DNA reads TGCGCCAGCAGTCCGATGGGACTAGCGGGCACAGATACGCAGTATTTT. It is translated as CASSPMGLAGTDTQYF.

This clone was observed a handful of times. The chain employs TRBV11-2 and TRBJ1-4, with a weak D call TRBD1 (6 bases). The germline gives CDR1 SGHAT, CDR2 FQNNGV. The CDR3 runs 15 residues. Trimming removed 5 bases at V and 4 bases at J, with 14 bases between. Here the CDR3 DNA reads TGTGCCAGCAGCCCTAGGACAGATTATAATGAAAAACTGTTTTTT. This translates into CASSPRTDYNEKLFF.

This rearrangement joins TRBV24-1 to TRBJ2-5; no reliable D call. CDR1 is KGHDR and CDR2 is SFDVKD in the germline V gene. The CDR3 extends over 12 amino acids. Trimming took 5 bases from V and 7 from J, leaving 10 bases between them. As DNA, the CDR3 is TGTGCCACCAGTGCAGAGGTGGGGACCCAGTACTTC. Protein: CATSAEVGTQYF.

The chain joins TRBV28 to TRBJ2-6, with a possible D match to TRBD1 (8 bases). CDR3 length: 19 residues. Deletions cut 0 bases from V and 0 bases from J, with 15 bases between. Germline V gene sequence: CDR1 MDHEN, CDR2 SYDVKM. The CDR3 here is CASSLWYRGGPSGANVLTF. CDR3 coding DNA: TGTGCCAGCAGTTTATGGTACAGGGGGGGTCCCTCTGGGGCCAACGTCCTGACTTTC. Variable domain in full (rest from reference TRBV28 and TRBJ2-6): DVKVTQSSRYLVKRTGEKVFLECVQDMDHENMFWYRQDPGLGLRLIYFSYDVKMKEKGDIPEGYSVSREKKERFSLILESASTNQTSMYLCASSLWYRGGPSGANVLTFGAGSRLTVL.

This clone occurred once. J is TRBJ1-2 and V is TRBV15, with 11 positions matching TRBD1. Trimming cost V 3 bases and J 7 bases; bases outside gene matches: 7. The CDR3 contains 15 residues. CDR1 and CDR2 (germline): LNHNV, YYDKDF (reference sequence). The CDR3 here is CATSSTGTGGSGYTF. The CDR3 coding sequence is TGTGCCACCAGCAGTACCGGGACAGGGGGGTCTGGCTACACCTTC.

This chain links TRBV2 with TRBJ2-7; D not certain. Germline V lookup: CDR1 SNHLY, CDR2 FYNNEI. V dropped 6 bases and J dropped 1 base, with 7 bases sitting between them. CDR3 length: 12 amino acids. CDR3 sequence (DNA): TGTGCCAGCAGGCCAGGTTCCTACGAGCAGTACTTC. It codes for CASRPGSYEQYF.

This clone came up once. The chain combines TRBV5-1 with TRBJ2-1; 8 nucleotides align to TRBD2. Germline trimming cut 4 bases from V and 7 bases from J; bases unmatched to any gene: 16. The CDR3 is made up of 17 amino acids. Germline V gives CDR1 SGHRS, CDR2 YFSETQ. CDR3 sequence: CASSLSGEREISNEQFF. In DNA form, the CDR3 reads TGCGCCAGCAGCCTCTCCGGGGAGCGGGAGATTTCTAATGAGCAGTTCTTC.

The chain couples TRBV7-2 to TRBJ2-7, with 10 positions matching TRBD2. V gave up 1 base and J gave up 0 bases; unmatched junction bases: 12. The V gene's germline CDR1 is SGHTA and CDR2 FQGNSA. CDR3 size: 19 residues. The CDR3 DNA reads TGTGCCAGCAGCTTAGTTTCGGCTAGCGGGGGCCGGCTCTCCTACGAGCAGTACTTC. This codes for CASSLVSASGGRLSYEQYF.

The CDR3 nucleotides read TGTGCCAGCAGCTTGGGGGGGCCTATCACAGATACGCAGTATTTT. This sequence encodes CASSLGGPITDTQYF. The rearrangement uses TRBV7-2 and TRBJ2-3; tentatively, D is TRBD2 (7 bases). The CDR3 runs to 15 residues. Germline V gives CDR1 SGHTA, CDR2 FQGNSA. V shed 3 bases and J shed 2 bases, with 12 bases lying between them. Full variable domain (outside the CDR3, taken from reference TRBV7-2 and TRBJ2-3): GAGVSQSPSNKVTEKGKDVELRCDPISGHTALYWYRQSLGQGLEFLIYFQGNSAPDKSGLPSDRFSAERTGGSVSTLTIQRTQQEDSAVYLCASSLGGPITDTQYFGPGTRLTVL.

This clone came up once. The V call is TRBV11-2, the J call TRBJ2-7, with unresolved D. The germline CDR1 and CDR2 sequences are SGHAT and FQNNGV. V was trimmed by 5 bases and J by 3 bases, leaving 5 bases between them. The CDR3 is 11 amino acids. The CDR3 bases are TGTGCCAGCAGCATCGGCTACGAGCAGTACTTC. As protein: CASSIGYEQYF.